This TCR beta chain was captured by sequencing in a study of blood T cell repertoires in COVID-19. Looking at the study overall: Both acute and convalescent COVID-19 samples were obtained from the United States, Italy and Spain. The analysed material was cDNA or gDNA that came from T cells, B-cell-depleted T cells, or PBMCs.

Source study methods: Quantification of nucleated cells was approximated via reference gene primer amplification. The data were produced by immunoSEQ multiplex PCR, yet TCRdb's version contains in-frame clones alone and is incomplete. V and J calls and clone size are copied from that table; D and trimming were computed from the DNA. The sample consists of some 230,000 clones, roughly 80% of them appearing once. There are 13 residues in the CDR3. The germline V gene has CDR1 SGHDT and CDR2 YYEEEE. V was trimmed by 4 bases and J by 3 bases, leaving 10 bases between them. The chain recombines TRBV5-6 with TRBJ2-5; no firm D call. The specimen sequenced was peripheral blood. This clonotype originated in a woman aged 60 to 75 with acute or convalescent COVID-19. CDR3 in DNA: TGTGCCAGCAGCGTAGACACCGAAGAGACCCAGTACTTC. Translation: CASSVDTEETQYF.